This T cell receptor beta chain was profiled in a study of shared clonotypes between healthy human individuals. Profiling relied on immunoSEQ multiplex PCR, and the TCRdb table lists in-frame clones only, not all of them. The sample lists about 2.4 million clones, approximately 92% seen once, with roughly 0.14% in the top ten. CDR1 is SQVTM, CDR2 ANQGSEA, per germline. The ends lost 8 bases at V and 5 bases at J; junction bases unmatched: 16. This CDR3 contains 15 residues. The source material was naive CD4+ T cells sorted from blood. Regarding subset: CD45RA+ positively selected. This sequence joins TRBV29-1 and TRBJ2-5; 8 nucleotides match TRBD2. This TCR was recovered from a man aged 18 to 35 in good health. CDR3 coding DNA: TGCAGCACCTCCTCTCCAGCGGGAGTCGTGGAGACCCAGTACTTC. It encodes CSTSSPAGVVETQYF.